The 27 T cell receptor beta chains presented below share a single source sample, sequenced in a study of blood T cell repertoires in COVID-19. Here immunoSEQ multiplex PCR was the method, and the copy in TCRdb shows in-frame clones only, minus some. This sample has roughly 380,000 clones, with 87% found just once. The sample consisted of PBMCs or T cells enriched from blood (not recorded which). The receptors were gathered from a man aged 30 to 39 who had recovered from COVID-19.

The V and J genes are TRBV7-2 and TRBJ1-2; TRBD1 is a possible D gene (6 bases). The CDR3 is 13 amino acids. Germline-derived CDR1 and CDR2 are SGHTA and FQGNSA. The V end was cut by 0 bases, the J end by 8 bases, with 10 bases between. The CDR3 is CASSLASGDGYTF. The CDR3 region has the DNA TGTGCCAGCAGCTTAGCTTCAGGGGACGGCTACACCTTC.

Note on this clone: A read error may produce the germline difference seen at one junction end. V gene TRBV24-1 combines with J gene TRBJ2-1; D gene uncertain. Germline V CDR1 and CDR2: KGHDR, SFDVKD. The CDR3 covers 12 residues. The CDR3 region has the DNA TGCGCCCAAAAAGTGATAGACAATGAGCAGTTCTTC. This encodes CAQKVIDNEQFF.

The rearrangement joins TRBV4-1 to TRBJ2-1; TRBD2 matches 8 bases. Germline assignment: CDR1 MGHRA and CDR2 YSYEKL. The V gene end was trimmed by 0 bases and the J gene end by 5 bases; junction bases not matched to a gene: 9. This CDR3 contains 17 residues. The CDR3 protein is CASSQDISGGINNEQFF. The CDR3 DNA reads TGCGCCAGCAGCCAAGATATCAGCGGGGGCATAAACAATGAGCAGTTCTTC.

V and J are TRBV5-1 and TRBJ1-4; no reliable D call. V lost 7 bases to trimming and J lost 5 bases, with 6 bases between them. CDR1 SGHRS and CDR2 YFSETQ come from the germline V gene. This CDR3 has 11 residues. The CDR3 here is CASRENEKLFF. The CDR3, as DNA: TGCGCCAGCCGGGAGAATGAAAAACTGTTTTTT.

The chain links TRBV21-1 to TRBJ1-4; the table's D call of TRBD1 was not tested on the DNA. TRBV21-1 corresponds to a pseudogene. The CDR3 is 12 amino acids. The DNA of the CDR3 is TGCCAGCCTGACAGACGATATGAAAAACTGTTTTTT. Translating it yields CQPDRRYEKLFF.

V is TRBV7-9 and J is TRBJ2-3; 10 bases agree with TRBD1. In germline, CDR1 is SEHNR, CDR2 FQNEAQ (reference sequence). The CDR3 loop spans 17 amino acids. The ends lost 5 bases at V and 4 bases at J; junction bases unmatched: 12. CDR3 nucleotide sequence: TGTGCCAGCAGCCCCCGGACAGGGGGGGCAGCCCCAGATACGCAGTATTTT. Translation: CASSPRTGGAAPDTQYF.

The chain is built from TRBV3-1 (or the pseudogene TRBV3-2) and TRBJ1-3; 7 positions match TRBD1. The J segment lost 3 bases and the V segment lost 0 bases, leaving 2 bases of the junction unmatched. This CDR3 contains 15 residues. Germline V lookup: CDR1 LGHDT, CDR2 YNNKEL (reference sequence). The CDR3 protein is CASSQETGFGNTIYF. The CDR3 coding sequence is TGTGCCAGCAGCCAAGAGACAGGGTTTGGAAACACCATATATTTT.

The CDR3 DNA is TGCGCCGGTACAGGGGGCGAACCGAATTCACCCCTCCACTTT. Its translation: CAGTGGEPNSPLHF. The gene calls are TRBV10-2 and TRBJ1-6, with 9 bases fitting TRBD1. The CDR3 length is 14 residues. Germline CDR1 WSHSY, CDR2 SAAADI. With V trimmed by 11 bases and J by 7 bases, 9 bases remained unmatched.

The gene calls are TRBV18 and TRBJ2-3, with D maybe TRBD1 (6 bases). The germline CDR1 and CDR2 sequences are KGHSH and LQKENI. This CDR3 contains 15 residues. V lost 0 bases to trimming and J lost 2 bases, with 9 bases between them. As DNA, the CDR3 is TGTGCCAGCTCACCACCGGACAGAGCCACAGATACGCAGTATTTT. This sequence encodes CASSPPDRATDTQYF.

This clone was observed once. V and J are TRBV7-2 and TRBJ2-3; no clear D gene. Germline-derived CDR1 and CDR2 are SGHTA and FQGNSA. Trimming shortened V by 5 bases and J by 2 bases, and 8 bases separated the two germline ends. The CDR3 spans 13 residues. The CDR3 region has the DNA TGTGCCAGCAGCATCTCCTACACAGATACGCAGTATTTT. Its protein is CASSISYTDTQYF.

The rearrangement uses TRBV4-3 and TRBJ2-1; 15 bases align to TRBD2. The CDR3 contains 15 residues. The germline CDR1 and CDR2 sequences are LGHNA and YSLEER. V gave up 4 bases and J gave up 7 bases; unmatched junction bases: 2. DNA for the CDR3: TGCGCCAGCAGCCCCGGACTAGCGGGGGGGAATGAGCAGTTCTTC. This encodes CASSPGLAGGNEQFF.

The chain has TRBV29-1 and TRBJ2-3; 7 nucleotides agree with TRBD1. The CDR3 length is 13 residues. Germline trimming cut 7 bases from V and 6 bases from J; bases unmatched to any gene: 10. Germline V gives CDR1 SQVTM, CDR2 ANQGSEA. The chain's CDR3 is CSAPDRRTDTQYF. The CDR3 DNA sequence: TGCAGCGCCCCGGACAGGCGGACGGATACGCAGTATTTT.

V usage is TRBV11-2 and J usage is TRBJ2-3; 7 bases fit TRBD1. Germline assignment: CDR1 SGHAT and CDR2 FQNNGV. CDR3 size: 14 residues. The V gene end was trimmed by 5 bases and the J gene end by 2 bases; junction bases not matched to a gene: 4. The CDR3, as DNA: TGTGCCAGCAGCCAGACAGGGTTCACAGATACGCAGTATTTT. It codes for CASSQTGFTDTQYF.

The genes are TRBV19 and TRBJ1-5; D is unclear. The length of the CDR3 is 14 residues. Trimming left V 1 base short and J 6 bases short, with 10 bases between. Germline values: CDR1 LNHDA, CDR2 SQIVND (reference sequence). The CDR3 here is CASSIAQARQPQHF. CDR3 DNA sequence: TGTGCCAGTAGTATAGCCCAGGCTCGTCAGCCCCAGCATTTT.

This CDR3 reads CASRADREDTQYF. The CDR3 DNA reads TGTGCCAGCAGGGCGGACAGAGAAGATACGCAGTATTTT. The chain links TRBV2 to TRBJ2-3; the D gene is possibly TRBD1 (6 bases). Trimming took off 6 bases at V and 5 bases at J, with 12 bases between the two ends. Germline lookup yields CDR1 SNHLY and CDR2 FYNNEI. The CDR3 totals 13 residues.

V and J are TRBV5-1 and TRBJ1-1, with unresolved D. The V gene's germline CDR1 is SGHRS and CDR2 YFSETQ. The ends were cut back, 3 bases at V and 5 bases at J, with 14 bases in the middle. CDR3 size: 14 residues. The CDR3 sequence is CASSSGLWGTEAFF. CDR3 in DNA: TGCGCCAGCAGCTCCGGACTATGGGGTACTGAAGCTTTCTTT.

This clone was seen a single time. The gene calls are TRBV19 and TRBJ2-6, with D hard to call. Per germline, CDR1 LNHDA and CDR2 SQIVND (reference sequence). The CDR3 is 15 residues long. The V gene lost 5 bases and the J gene lost 0 bases, with 8 bases spanning the gap. The CDR3 nucleotides are TGTGCCAGTAGTGAGCTGTACTCTGGGGCCAACGTCCTGACTTTC. Its translation: CASSELYSGANVLTF. Full variable domain (remainder filled in from reference TRBV19 and TRBJ2-6): DGGITQSPKYLFRKEGQNVTLSCEQNLNHDAMYWYRQDPGQGLRLIYYSQIVNDFQKGDIAEGYSVSREKKESFPLTVTSAQKNPTAFYLCASSELYSGANVLTFGAGSRLTVL.

This chain connects TRBV6-5 to TRBJ1-2, with a tentative D call TRBD1 (6 bases). V lost 10 bases and J 2 bases, leaving 14 bases between the germline ends. The germline V gene has CDR1 MNHEY and CDR2 SVGAGI. There are 13 residues in the CDR3. CDR3 region: CATRPTGNYGYTF. CDR3 DNA sequence: TGTGCCACCAGGCCGACAGGCAACTATGGCTACACCTTC.

The J gene is TRBJ1-2, the V gene TRBV5-1; 7 nucleotides align to TRBD1. V shed 0 bases, J shed 3 bases, and the junction held 2 bases outside the gene matches. The germline gives CDR1 SGHRS, CDR2 YFSETQ. The CDR3 has 14 amino acids. For the CDR3, the DNA is TGCGCCAGCAGCTTGGTTCAGGGGGACTATGGCTACACCTTC. This encodes CASSLVQGDYGYTF.

Of note for this clone: Other DNA sequences in the sample encode the same CDR3. The chain links TRBV5-1 to TRBJ2-7, with TRBD1 identical over 10 bases. V trimming: 5 bases; J trimming: 4 bases; junction bases outside the gene matches: 6. The CDR3 is made up of 14 amino acids. Germline lookup yields CDR1 SGHRS and CDR2 YFSETQ. CDR3 sequence (DNA): TGCGCCAGCAGTAGGGACAGGGGATCGTACGAGCAGTACTTC. Protein product: CASSRDRGSYEQYF. Full variable domain (outside the CDR3, taken from reference TRBV5-1 and TRBJ2-7): KAGVTQTPRYLIKTRGQQVTLSCSPISGHRSVSWYQQTPGQGLQFLFEYFSETQRNKGNFPGRFSGRQFSNSRSEMNVSTLELGDSALYLCASSRDRGSYEQYFGPGTRLTVT.

The chain recombines TRBV27 with TRBJ2-5; D might be TRBD1 (6 bases). The CDR3 contains 15 residues. Germline-derived CDR1 and CDR2 are MNHEY and SMNVEV (reference sequence). V lost 5 bases and J 3 bases, leaving 16 bases between the germline ends. The CDR3 here is CASSGQRHREETQYF. In DNA form, the CDR3 reads TGTGCCAGCAGTGGACAGCGACACCGGGAAGAGACCCAGTACTTC.

The chain uses TRBV9 and TRBJ1-1; 11 nucleotides match TRBD1. The germline V gene encodes CDR1 SGDLS and CDR2 YYNGEE. Unmatched junction bases numbered 16, after V lost 4 bases and J lost 2 bases. The CDR3 totals 19 residues. CDR3 nucleotides: TGTGCCAGCAGCCCCGAATTTTCAGGACAGGGGGCCCAAAACACTGAAGCTTTCTTT. Encoded protein: CASSPEFSGQGAQNTEAFF.

J is TRBJ1-2 and V is TRBV13; TRBD1 aligns across 8 bases. The CDR3 spans 15 residues. Germline lookup yields CDR1 PRHDT and CDR2 FYEKMQ (reference sequence). Trimming took 5 bases from V and 7 from J; bases not matched to a gene: 12. CDR3 sequence reads: CASSLAGDRTSGYTF. In nucleotides, the CDR3 is TGTGCCAGCAGCCTCGCTGGGGACAGGACGTCTGGCTACACCTTC.

J is TRBJ2-3 and V is TRBV25-1; D possibly corresponds to TRBD2 (5 bases). The CDR3 spans 14 residues. Trimming took off 4 bases at V and 6 bases at J, with 14 bases between the two ends. The V gene's germline CDR1 is MGHDK and CDR2 SYGVNS. The CDR3 here is CASSASPRGDTQYF. In nucleotides, the CDR3 is TGTGCCAGCAGTGCCTCCCCAAGAGGGGATACGCAGTATTTT.

The V call is TRBV2, the J call TRBJ1-1; no reliable D call. V shed 7 bases and J shed 0 bases, with 12 bases lying between them. This CDR3 has 14 amino acids. The germline gives CDR1 SNHLY, CDR2 FYNNEI. CDR3 in DNA: TGTGCCAGCACCCCGGGGTTAGTGAACACTGAAGCTTTCTTT. It translates to CASTPGLVNTEAFF.

The rearrangement uses TRBV27 and TRBJ1-2; 9 bases fit TRBD1. The CDR3 contains 13 residues. V shed 3 bases, J shed 8 bases, and the junction held 4 bases outside the gene matches. Germline V gives CDR1 MNHEY, CDR2 SMNVEV (reference sequence). The CDR3 DNA follows: TGTGCCAGCAGTTTGGGACAGGGCACCGGCTACACCTTC. Its translation is CASSLGQGTGYTF.

The V gene is TRBV7-9, the J gene TRBJ1-2, with D possibly matching TRBD1 (6 bases). Germline CDR1 and CDR2: SEHNR and FQNEAQ (reference sequence). Trimming removed 5 bases from V and 4 bases from J, with 14 bases in between. This CDR3 is built from 14 residues. The CDR3 DNA sequence: TGTGCCAGCAGCCCCAGGGGAGAGACCTATGGCTACACCTTC. Translated, it gives CASSPRGETYGYTF.